The 11 T cell receptor beta chains given below trace back to one sample, sequenced in a study of CD4+ T cells in melanoma. Method: immunoSEQ multiplex PCR; TCRdb's copy keeps in-frame clones and lacks some. Of about 6,700 clones in the sample, approximately 70% were seen once. The sequencing input was cells from a culture (not recorded whether cultured in vitro). These receptors all come from a human donor with melanoma.

The rearrangement joins TRBV5-6 to TRBJ2-7, with D hard to call. There are 16 residues in the CDR3. In germline, CDR1 is SGHDT, CDR2 YYEEEE. Trimming cost V 6 bases and J 0 bases, with 19 bases left between them. In DNA form, the CDR3 reads TGTGCCAGCACCAAAACTGGAGCTATGGACTCCTACGAGCAGTACTTC. Protein sequence: CASTKTGAMDSYEQYF.

This clone was detected once. The chain recombines TRBV18 with TRBJ2-5; TRBD1 is a possible D gene (6 bases). The CDR3 covers 15 residues. Trimming removed 0 bases from V and 4 bases from J, with 12 bases in between. Germline CDR1 is KGHSH and CDR2 is LQKENI. The CDR3: CASSPPHRVVETQYF. The CDR3 DNA sequence: TGTGCCAGCTCACCACCTCACAGGGTGGTAGAGACCCAGTACTTC.

The chain has TRBV29-1 and TRBJ1-1, with D possibly matching TRBD1 (6 bases). The CDR3 is 12 amino acids. The germline V gene has CDR1 SQVTM and CDR2 ANQGSEA. The V gene lost 3 bases and the J gene lost 7 bases, with 12 bases spanning the gap. CDR3 in amino acids: CSVDKGGYEAFF. The CDR3 nucleotides are TGCAGCGTTGACAAGGGGGGATATGAAGCTTTCTTT.

This clone was found a few times. This rearrangement joins TRBV30 to TRBJ1-2; 7 bases are shared with TRBD1. V was pared by 2 bases and J by 4 bases, with 10 bases of the junction left unmatched. In germline, CDR1 is GTSNPN, CDR2 SVGIG (reference sequence). The CDR3 contains 15 residues. The CDR3 is CAWSFLRGGGYGYTF. The CDR3 DNA sequence: TGTGCCTGGAGTTTTCTCAGGGGGGGCGGCTATGGCTACACCTTC.

The V gene is TRBV10-3, the J gene TRBJ2-2; the D gene could be TRBD1 or TRBD2 (5 bases each). The V end lost 10 bases, the J end lost 1 base, and 16 bases lay between the germline ends. Germline V gives CDR1 ENHRY, CDR2 SYGVKD. This CDR3 is built from 15 residues. The chain's CDR3 is CATWDRDLNTGELFF. Here the CDR3 DNA reads TGTGCCACCTGGGACCGGGACCTGAACACCGGGGAGCTGTTTTTT.

The chain uses TRBV6-1 and TRBJ1-6; D is undetermined. This CDR3 is built from 15 residues. The V gene lost 3 bases and the J gene lost 3 bases, with 9 bases spanning the gap. Germline V CDR1 and CDR2: MNHNS, SASEGT. CDR3 in DNA: TGTGCCAGCAGTGAGTTGGTCAGCTATAATTCACCCCTCCACTTT. Amino acid sequence: CASSELVSYNSPLHF.

The CDR3 loop reads CASSFKQGYTYEQYF. The DNA for the CDR3 is TGTGCCAGCAGCTTCAAACAGGGCTATACGTACGAGCAGTACTTC. The chain couples TRBV11-2 to TRBJ2-7, with D perhaps TRBD1 (6 bases). The CDR3 length is 15 residues. Germline loops: CDR1 SGHAT, CDR2 FQNNGV. The V and J ends lost 3 bases and 4 bases respectively, with 16 bases between them.

The rearrangement uses TRBV27 and TRBJ2-7, with D perhaps TRBD1 or TRBD2 (5 bases each). V was cut by 7 bases and J by 3 bases, with 10 bases left in between. Germline assignment: CDR1 MNHEY and CDR2 SMNVEV (reference sequence). The CDR3 contains 12 residues. The CDR3 sequence: CASIGTDYEQYF. The CDR3 DNA sequence: TGTGCCAGCATTGGGACGGACTACGAGCAGTACTTC.

The V and J genes are TRBV7-8 and TRBJ1-2, with 7 bases lining up with TRBD1. CDR1 is SGHVS, CDR2 FQNEAQ, per germline. The CDR3 covers 17 residues. V gave up 6 bases and J gave up 0 bases; unmatched junction bases: 13. The DNA of the CDR3 is TGTGCCAGCAGACCCAAGCCGGGACAGAGCCCTAACTATGGCTACACCTTC. It translates to CASRPKPGQSPNYGYTF. Filled out from reference TRBV7-8 and TRBJ1-2, the complete variable domain reads GAGVSQSPRYKVAKRGQDVALRCDPISGHVSLFWYQQALGQGPEFLTYFQNEAQLDKSGLPSDRFFAERPEGSVSTLKIQRTQQEDSAVYLCASRPKPGQSPNYGYTFGSGTRLTVV.

The chain couples TRBV7-2 to TRBJ2-2, with D perhaps matching TRBD2 (6 bases). The germline V and J ends were trimmed by 1 base and 4 bases, with 7 bases remaining between them. CDR3 length equals 14 residues. Germline V gene sequence: CDR1 SGHTA, CDR2 FQGNSA. The CDR3 region is CASSLVEGTGELFF. CDR3 sequence (DNA): TGTGCCAGCAGCTTAGTGGAGGGCACCGGGGAGCTGTTTTTT.

In its sample, this clone ranks as large. The chain links TRBV29-1 to TRBJ2-2; D unclear. Trimming took off 4 bases at V and 0 bases at J, with 9 bases between the two ends. The CDR3 is made up of 14 amino acids. CDR1 is SQVTM, CDR2 ANQGSEA, per germline. The CDR3 sequence: CSVVWQANTGELFF. For the CDR3, the DNA is TGCAGCGTTGTCTGGCAGGCGAACACCGGGGAGCTGTTTTTT.